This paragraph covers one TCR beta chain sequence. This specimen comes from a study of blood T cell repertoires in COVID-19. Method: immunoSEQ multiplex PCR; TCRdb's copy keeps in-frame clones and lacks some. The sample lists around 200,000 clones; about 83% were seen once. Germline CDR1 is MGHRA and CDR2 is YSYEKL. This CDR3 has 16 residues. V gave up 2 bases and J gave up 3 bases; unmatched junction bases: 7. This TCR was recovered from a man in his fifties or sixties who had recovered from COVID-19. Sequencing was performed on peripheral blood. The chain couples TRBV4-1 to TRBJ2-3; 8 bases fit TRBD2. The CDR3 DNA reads TGCGCCAGCAGCCAAACCACTAGCGGTGGGACAGATACGCAGTATTTT. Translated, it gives CASSQTTSGGTDTQYF.